Presented here are 25 T cell receptor beta chains from one specimen sequenced in a study of human CD8 memory T cell subsets. Production of TCR beta libraries used UMI-labeled 5' RACE as the method. TCRdb reprocessed the 5' RACE reads and reports one entry per CDR3 protein, with no DNA. The sample includes 10,000 to 12,000 distinct CDR3 sequences. Sequencing used CD8+ T cells from PBMCs. Source of these receptors: a human donor in good health.

The chain has TRBV6-5 and TRBJ1-1; TCRdb's D call of TRBD1 is untestable without DNA. The CDR3 is 12 residues long. Looked up from germline, CDR1 is MNHEY and CDR2 is SVGAGI. CDR3 region: CASQGGNTEAFF.

The J gene is TRBJ1-2, the V gene TRBV7-9; there is no DNA to check the TCRdb D call of TRBD1. CDR1 and CDR2 (germline): SEHNR, FQNEAQ (reference sequence). This CDR3 spans 14 amino acids. The chain's CDR3 is CASSPRTGDYGYTF.

The chain uses TRBV6-5 and TRBJ1-2; there is no DNA to check the TCRdb D call of TRBD1. The germline CDR1 and CDR2 sequences are MNHEY and SVGAGI. The CDR3 covers 16 residues. CDR3: CASSSWQGVSDYGYTF.

This chain connects TRBV7-9 to TRBJ2-5. From germline, CDR1 is SEHNR and CDR2 FQNEAQ (reference sequence). CDR3 size: 13 residues. CDR3 region: CASSLLIEETQYF.

The rearrangement links TRBV4-1 to TRBJ2-1. Per germline, CDR1 MGHRA and CDR2 YSYEKL. There are 13 residues in the CDR3. The CDR3 protein is CASSPQTPTKQFF.

The J gene is TRBJ2-1, the V gene TRBV12-3 or TRBV12-4; TCRdb indicates TRBD2, and absent DNA this call remains unverified. The CDR3 spans 14 residues. Here the CDR3 reads CASFEGTSAEEQFF.

This clonotype counts as medium-sized (0.01 to 0.1%) by frequency. The rearrangement links TRBV11-2 to TRBJ2-5. Germline V gene lookup returns CDR1 SGHAT and CDR2 FQNNGV. This CDR3 has 13 residues. This chain's CDR3 is CASSFRNQETQYF.

This chain uses TRBV2 with TRBJ2-5; TCRdb lists TRBD1, though no DNA is available to test this call. CDR3 length equals 16 residues. CDR1 and CDR2 (germline): SNHLY, FYNNEI. The CDR3 is CASSGTRGEGQETQYF.

The V gene is TRBV25-1, the J gene TRBJ2-1; TCRdb outputs TRBD2, but without DNA this stays unchecked. The germline gives CDR1 MGHDK, CDR2 SYGVNS. The CDR3 has 15 residues. This CDR3 reads CASSPLVGVDNEQFF.

The chain links TRBV4-1 to TRBJ1-1; with no DNA, the TCRdb D assignment of TRBD1 cannot be verified. CDR1 MGHRA and CDR2 YSYEKL come from the germline V gene. The CDR3 totals 15 residues. The CDR3 loop reads CASSQGQGLNTEAFF.

The V call is TRBV6-4, the J call TRBJ2-1; as DNA is missing, the TRBD1 call by TCRdb cannot be tested. The CDR3 runs 18 residues. Germline CDR1 reads MRHNA; CDR2 reads SNTAGT. CDR3 residues: CASSLGPRSLGPQNEQFF.

The V gene is TRBV12-3 or TRBV12-4, the J gene TRBJ2-1; TCRdb's D gene call, TRBD1, goes unchecked for lack of DNA. CDR3 length equals 16 residues. The CDR3 spells CASSGPGQGVGNEQFF.

This chain uses TRBV2 with TRBJ2-7; lacking DNA, the TRBD1 call made by TCRdb goes unchecked. CDR3 length: 14 residues. Germline CDR1 and CDR2: SNHLY and FYNNEI. The CDR3 spells CASPTGGKSYEQYF.

This chain joins TRBV11-2 and TRBJ1-3; TCRdb's assignment of TRBD1 cannot be checked, as there is no DNA. Germline assignment: CDR1 SGHAT and CDR2 FQNNGV. The CDR3 length is 14 residues. The CDR3 here is CASSLTGIGNTIYF.

The V gene is TRBV9, the J gene TRBJ2-7; TCRdb returns TRBD2, unconfirmable since there is no DNA. The CDR3 is 14 amino acids. Germline V gene lookup returns CDR1 SGDLS and CDR2 YYNGEE. This chain's CDR3 is CASSPGLQSYEQYF.

The chain recombines TRBV2 with TRBJ2-3; TCRdb names TRBD1, which stays unverified in the absence of DNA. The CDR3 is 23 residues long. Germline V gene sequence: CDR1 SNHLY, CDR2 FYNNEI. The CDR3 reads CASSANLYISQGATDIGTDTQYF.

V gene TRBV4-3 combines with J gene TRBJ2-1; TCRdb designates TRBD1, a call that cannot be tested without DNA. This CDR3 region has 15 residues. From germline, CDR1 is LGHNA and CDR2 YSLEER. The CDR3 is CASSQDESTLQGIFF.

V is TRBV9 and J is TRBJ2-2; with no DNA, the TCRdb D assignment of TRBD2 cannot be verified. The germline CDR1 and CDR2 sequences are SGDLS and YYNGEE. This CDR3 comprises 18 residues. The CDR3 protein is CASSVDLSSGGNTGELFF.

Judged by frequency, this clonotype is hyperexpanded (1% or more). The V and J genes are TRBV20-1 and TRBJ2-3; TCRdb names TRBD1, which stays unverified in the absence of DNA. The germline V gene has CDR1 DFQATT and CDR2 SNEGSKA (reference sequence). The CDR3 is 14 amino acids. This CDR3 is CSARPTGVPDTQYF.

This clonotype ranks as large in terms of frequency. V usage is TRBV7-9 and J usage is TRBJ2-3; the D call from TCRdb, TRBD1, cannot be confirmed without DNA. Germline V gives CDR1 SEHNR, CDR2 FQNEAQ (reference sequence). The CDR3 is made up of 14 amino acids. The CDR3 loop reads CASSPWTGPDTQYF.

According to its frequency, this clonotype is medium-sized (0.01 to 0.1%). The genes are TRBV4-1 and TRBJ1-5. Germline values: CDR1 MGHRA, CDR2 YSYEKL. The length of the CDR3 is 15 residues. CDR3 sequence reads: CASSQGESSNQPQHF.

This clonotype shows up as medium-sized by frequency. V is TRBV7-2 and J is TRBJ1-2; TCRdb's D call of TRBD1 is untestable without DNA. The CDR3 spans 15 residues. Germline V gene data show CDR1 as SGHTA and CDR2 as FQGNSA. The CDR3 loop is CASSLVSGGLDGYTF.

The J gene is TRBJ2-2, the V gene TRBV13; the TCRdb call, TRBD1, lacks DNA for checking. The germline gives CDR1 PRHDT, CDR2 FYEKMQ (reference sequence). The length of the CDR3 is 13 residues. CDR3 sequence reads: CASSVNRGRELFF.

The V call is TRBV6-1, the J call TRBJ2-1; there is no DNA to check the TCRdb D call of TRBD2. Per germline, CDR1 MNHNS and CDR2 SASEGT. The CDR3 is made up of 14 amino acids. CDR3: CALSGERSYNEQFF.

This clonotype is labeled medium-sized based on frequency. The V gene is TRBV13, the J gene TRBJ2-7; there is no DNA to check the TCRdb D call of TRBD2. The CDR3 covers 15 residues. Germline loops: CDR1 PRHDT, CDR2 FYEKMQ (reference sequence). CDR3 loop: CASSPLAGGPREQYF.